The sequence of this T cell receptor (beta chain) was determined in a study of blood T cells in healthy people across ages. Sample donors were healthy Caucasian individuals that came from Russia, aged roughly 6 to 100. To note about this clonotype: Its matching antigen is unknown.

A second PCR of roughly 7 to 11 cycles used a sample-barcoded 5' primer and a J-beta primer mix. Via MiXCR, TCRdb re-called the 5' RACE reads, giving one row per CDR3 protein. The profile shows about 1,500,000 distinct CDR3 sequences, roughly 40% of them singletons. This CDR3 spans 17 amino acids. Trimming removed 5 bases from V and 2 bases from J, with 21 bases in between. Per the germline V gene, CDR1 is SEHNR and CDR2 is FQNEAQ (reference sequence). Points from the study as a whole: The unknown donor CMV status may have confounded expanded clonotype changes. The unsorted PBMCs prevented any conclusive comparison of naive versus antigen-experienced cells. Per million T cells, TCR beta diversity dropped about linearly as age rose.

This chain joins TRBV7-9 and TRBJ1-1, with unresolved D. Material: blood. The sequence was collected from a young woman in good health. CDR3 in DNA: TGTGCCAGCAGCCCCGCCGGCCCTAAGGGTCCCAACACTGAAGCTTTCTTT. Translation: CASSPAGPKGPNTEAFF.